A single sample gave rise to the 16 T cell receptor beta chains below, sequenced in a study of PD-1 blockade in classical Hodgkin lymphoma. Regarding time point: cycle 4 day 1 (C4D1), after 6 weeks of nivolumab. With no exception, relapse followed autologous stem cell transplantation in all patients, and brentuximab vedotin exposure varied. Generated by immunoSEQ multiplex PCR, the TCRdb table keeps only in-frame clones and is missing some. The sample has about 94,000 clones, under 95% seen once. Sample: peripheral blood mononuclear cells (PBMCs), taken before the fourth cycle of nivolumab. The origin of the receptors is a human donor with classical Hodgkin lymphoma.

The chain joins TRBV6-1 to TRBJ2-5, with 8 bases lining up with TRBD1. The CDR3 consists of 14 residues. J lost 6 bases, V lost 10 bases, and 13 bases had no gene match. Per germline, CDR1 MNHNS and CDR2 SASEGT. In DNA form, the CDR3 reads TGTGCCATAGACAGGACAGGGCTTATGAAGACCCAGTACTTC. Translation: CAIDRTGLMKTQYF.

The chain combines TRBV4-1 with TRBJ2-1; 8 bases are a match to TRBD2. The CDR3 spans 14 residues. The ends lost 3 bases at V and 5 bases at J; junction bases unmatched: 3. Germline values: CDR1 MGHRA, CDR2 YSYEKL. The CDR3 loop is CASSQIAGNNEQFF. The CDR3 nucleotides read TGCGCCAGCAGCCAGATAGCGGGAAACAATGAGCAGTTCTTC.

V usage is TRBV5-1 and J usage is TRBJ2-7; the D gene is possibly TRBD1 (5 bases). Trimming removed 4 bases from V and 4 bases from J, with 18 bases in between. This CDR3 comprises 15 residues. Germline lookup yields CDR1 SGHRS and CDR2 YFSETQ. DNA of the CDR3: TGCGCCAGCAGCATCCACAGGTTCCCGGATTACGAGCAGTACTTC. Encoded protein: CASSIHRFPDYEQYF.

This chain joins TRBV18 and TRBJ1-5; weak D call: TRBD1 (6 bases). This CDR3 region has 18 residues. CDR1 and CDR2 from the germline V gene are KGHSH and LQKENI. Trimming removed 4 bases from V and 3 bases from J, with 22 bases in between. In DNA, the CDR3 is TGTGCCAGCTCACTATCCGGCCCGCACAGGGATTCCAATCAGCCCCAGCATTTT. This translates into CASSLSGPHRDSNQPQHF.

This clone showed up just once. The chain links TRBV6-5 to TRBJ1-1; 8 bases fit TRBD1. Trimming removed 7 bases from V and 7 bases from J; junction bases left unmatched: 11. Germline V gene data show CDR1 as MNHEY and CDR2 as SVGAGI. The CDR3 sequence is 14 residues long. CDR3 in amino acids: CASTPNTDRGEAFF. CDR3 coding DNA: TGTGCCAGCACCCCAAACACAGACAGGGGTGAAGCTTTCTTT.

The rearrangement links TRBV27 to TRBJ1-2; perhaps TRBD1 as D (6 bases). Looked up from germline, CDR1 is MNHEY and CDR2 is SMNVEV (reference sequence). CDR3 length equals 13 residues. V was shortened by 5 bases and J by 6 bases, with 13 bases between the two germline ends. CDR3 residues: CASSTGILDGYTF. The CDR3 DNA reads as TGTGCCAGCAGTACAGGGATCTTGGATGGCTACACCTTC.

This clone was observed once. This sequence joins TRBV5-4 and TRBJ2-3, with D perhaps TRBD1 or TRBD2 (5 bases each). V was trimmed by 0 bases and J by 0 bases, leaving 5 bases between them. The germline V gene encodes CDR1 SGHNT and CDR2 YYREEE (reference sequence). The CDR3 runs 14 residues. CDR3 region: CASSLGDSTDTQYF. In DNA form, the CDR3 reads TGTGCCAGCAGCTTGGGGGACAGCACAGATACGCAGTATTTT.

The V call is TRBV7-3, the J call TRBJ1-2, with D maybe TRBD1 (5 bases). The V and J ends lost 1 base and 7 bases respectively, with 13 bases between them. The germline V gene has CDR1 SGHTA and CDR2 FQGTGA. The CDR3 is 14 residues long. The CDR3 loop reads CASSLSGGGGGYTF. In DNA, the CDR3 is TGTGCCAGCAGCTTAAGTGGGGGAGGTGGTGGCTACACCTTC.

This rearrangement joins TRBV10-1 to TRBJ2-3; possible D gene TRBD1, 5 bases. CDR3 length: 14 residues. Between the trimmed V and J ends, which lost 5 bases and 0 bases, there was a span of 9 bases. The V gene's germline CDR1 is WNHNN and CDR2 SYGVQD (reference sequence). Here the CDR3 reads CASSWTLSTDTQYF. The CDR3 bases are TGCGCCAGCAGTTGGACACTGAGCACAGATACGCAGTATTTT.

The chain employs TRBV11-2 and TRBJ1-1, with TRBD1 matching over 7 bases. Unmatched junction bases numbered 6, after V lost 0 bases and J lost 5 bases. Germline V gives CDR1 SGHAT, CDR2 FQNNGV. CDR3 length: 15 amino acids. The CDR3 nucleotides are TGTGCCAGCAGCTTAGAAGGACAGGTTGCAACTGAAGCTTTCTTT. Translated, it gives CASSLEGQVATEAFF.

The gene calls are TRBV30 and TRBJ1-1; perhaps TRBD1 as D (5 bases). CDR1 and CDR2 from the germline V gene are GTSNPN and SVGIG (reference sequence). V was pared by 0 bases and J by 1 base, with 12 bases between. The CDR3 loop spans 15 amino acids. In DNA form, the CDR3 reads TGTGCCTGGAGTGTACCGCGAGGGGCGAACACTGAAGCTTTCTTT. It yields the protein CAWSVPRGANTEAFF.

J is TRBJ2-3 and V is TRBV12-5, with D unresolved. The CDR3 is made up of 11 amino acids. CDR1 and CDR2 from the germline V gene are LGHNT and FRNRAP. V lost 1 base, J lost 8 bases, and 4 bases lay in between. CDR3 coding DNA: TGTGCTAGTGGTTTGGGACCTACGCAGTATTTT. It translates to CASGLGPTQYF.

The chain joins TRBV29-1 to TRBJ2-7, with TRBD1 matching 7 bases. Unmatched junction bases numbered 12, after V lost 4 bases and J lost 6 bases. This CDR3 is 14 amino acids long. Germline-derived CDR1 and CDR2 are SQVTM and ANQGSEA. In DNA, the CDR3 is TGCAGCGTTGGGTACAGGGGTCGGGTGGGCGAGCAGTACTTC. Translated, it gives CSVGYRGRVGEQYF.

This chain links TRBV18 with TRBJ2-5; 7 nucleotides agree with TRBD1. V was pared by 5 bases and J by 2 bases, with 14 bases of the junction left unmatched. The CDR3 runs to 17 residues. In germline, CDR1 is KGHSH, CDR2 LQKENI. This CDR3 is CASSGPGYRGLQETQYF. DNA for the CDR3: TGTGCCAGCTCAGGGCCAGGATACAGGGGCCTTCAAGAGACCCAGTACTTC.

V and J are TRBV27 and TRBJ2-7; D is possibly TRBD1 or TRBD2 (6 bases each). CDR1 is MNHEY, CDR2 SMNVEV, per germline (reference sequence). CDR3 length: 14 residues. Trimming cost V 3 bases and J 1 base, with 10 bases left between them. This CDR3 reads CASSFGGKSYEQYF. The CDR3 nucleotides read TGTGCCAGCAGTTTCGGGGGCAAGTCCTACGAGCAGTACTTC.

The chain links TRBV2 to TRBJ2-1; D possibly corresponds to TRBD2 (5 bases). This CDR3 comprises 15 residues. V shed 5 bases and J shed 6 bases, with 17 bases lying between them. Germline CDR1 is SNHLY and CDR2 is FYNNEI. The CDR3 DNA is TGTGCCAGCAGTAGGCCCTCGGACTTGGGCAATGAGCAGTTCTTC. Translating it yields CASSRPSDLGNEQFF.